The present TCR beta chain was sequenced within a study of blood T cell repertoires in COVID-19. Study-level information: PBMCs, B-cell-depleted T cells, or T cells provided the cDNA or gDNA that made up the material.

This clone was observed a single time. The V end was cut by 3 bases, the J end by 6 bases, with 9 bases between. The CDR3 runs 13 residues. The germline V gene encodes CDR1 MNHEY and CDR2 SMNVEV (reference sequence). Cohort placement rested on clinical history that participants reported themselves. In Cohort 3, a recovered donor had either two negative PCRs, clearance, or symptom resolution. As handled by the study authors: From reference gene primer amplification, estimates of nucleated cell counts were derived. TCRdb's copy holds only in-frame clones and misses some; the assay was immunoSEQ multiplex PCR. The DNA was the basis for D and trimming; V, J and clone size are from that table. The sample includes approximately 130,000 clones, roughly four fifths of them seen just once.

The chain has TRBV27 and TRBJ2-1, with D unclear. The sequence was obtained from a man aged 25 to 45 who had recovered from COVID-19. The specimen sequenced was PBMCs or T cells enriched from blood (not recorded which). CDR3 sequence: CASSFNGANEQFF. In DNA, the CDR3 is TGTGCCAGCAGTTTTAACGGTGCCAATGAGCAGTTCTTC.